These T cell receptor beta chains were read from a single sample in a study of molecular identifiers for immune sequencing clone quantification. TCRdb reprocessed the PCR reads with MiXCR, giving one entry per CDR3 protein. Found here are under 650,000 distinct CDR3 sequences, 20% of them singletons; the top ten hold 0.85%. Sequenced material: naive CD8+ T cells from blood, with Jurkat cell RNA spiked in. The source is a human donor in good health. Some libraries in this study had Jurkat cell RNA spiked in. Each CDR3 is given with its conserved first and last residue. The D gene is left open where the match is weak. Size values are once, few and many counts, or a class for expanded clones, and some rows have none.

TRBD1,TRBV14,TRBJ1-1,few,CASSPTGGKSEAFF,TGTGCCAGCAGTCCCACAGGGGGTAAGTCTGAAGCTTTCTTT
TRBD1,TRBV9,TRBJ2-7,many,CASSVVRQGTYEQYF,TGTGCCAGCAGCGTAGTACGACAGGGGACCTACGAGCAGTACTTC
NA,TRBV4-2,TRBJ2-3,many,CASSPRNPDTQYF,TGTGCCAGCAGCCCTCGGAACCCAGATACGCAGTATTTT
TRBD1,TRBV28,TRBJ2-7,many,CASSPTPIDRDYEQYF,TGTGCCAGCAGTCCGACCCCGATCGACAGGGACTACGAGCAGTACTTC
TRBD1,TRBV5-1,TRBJ1-1,many,CASSLTTGGTTEAFF,TGCGCCAGCAGCTTAACTACAGGGGGAACAACTGAAGCTTTCTTT
TRBD2,TRBV7-6,TRBJ2-3,many,CASSSLAGYTDTQYF,TGTGCCAGCAGCTCTTTAGCGGGGTACACAGATACGCAGTATTTT
TRBD2,TRBV6-5,TRBJ2-3,many,CASSFASTSGGSTDTQYF,TGTGCCAGCAGTTTTGCCTCAACTAGCGGGGGGTCCACAGATACGCAGTATTTT
NA,TRBV6-2/TRBV6-3,TRBJ2-5,many,CASGQKFLETQYF,TGTGCCAGCGGCCAGAAGTTTCTGGAGACCCAGTACTTC
NA,TRBV7-2,TRBJ1-1,many,CASSPTHSLMNTEAFF,TGTGCCAGCAGCCCAACCCACAGTTTGATGAACACTGAAGCTTTCTTT
NA,TRBV30,TRBJ1-1,NA,CACNQNTEAFF,TGTGCCTGTAATCAGAACACTGAAGCTTTCTTT
TRBD2,TRBV28,TRBJ2-2,few,CASSSPPGFEGLADRTGELFF,TGTGCCAGCAGTTCTCCTCCGGGCTTCGAGGGACTAGCGGACCGCACCGGGGAGCTGTTTTTT
NA,TRBV7-2,TRBJ1-5,many,CASSASRGFGNQPQHF,TGTGCCAGCAGCGCGAGCAGGGGTTTTGGCAATCAGCCCCAGCATTTT
NA,TRBV7-6,TRBJ2-3,many,CASSFDLRQSTDTQYF,TGTGCCAGCAGCTTCGACTTACGCCAGAGCACAGATACGCAGTATTTT
TRBD1,TRBV29-1,TRBJ1-2,many,CSVERQGGYGYTF,TGCAGCGTTGAAAGACAGGGAGGATATGGCTACACCTTC
NA,TRBV7-9,TRBJ2-7,NA,CASSYAPYEQYF,TGTGCCAGCAGCTACGCACCCTACGAGCAGTACTTC
NA,TRBV27,TRBJ2-1,many,CAARTDGYSYNEQFF,TGTGCCGCCCGAACGGACGGGTACTCCTACAATGAGCAGTTCTTC
NA,TRBV7-9,TRBJ1-3,many,CASTNEQGFSGNTIYF,TGTGCCAGCACCAACGAACAGGGTTTCTCTGGAAACACCATATATTTT
TRBD2,TRBV6-2/TRBV6-3,TRBJ2-7,few,CASRSRGDSYEQYF,TGTGCCAGCAGATCACGGGGGGATTCTTACGAGCAGTACTTC
NA,TRBV19,TRBJ2-1,NA,CASTADGEQFF,TGTGCCAGTACGGCTGACGGTGAGCAGTTCTTC
NA,TRBV25-1,TRBJ2-1,many,CASSDRGPYNEQFF,TGTGCCAGCAGTGATCGGGGTCCGTACAATGAGCAGTTCTTC
TRBD2,TRBV9,TRBJ2-1,NA,CASSVVSGGRYNEQFF,TGTGCCAGCAGCGTAGTGAGCGGGGGGCGGTACAATGAGCAGTTCTTC
NA,TRBV4-1,TRBJ2-3,NA,CASSQDGYPTSTDTQYF,TGCGCCAGCAGCCAAGATGGCTATCCAACTAGCACAGATACGCAGTATTTT
TRBD2,TRBV11-3,TRBJ2-3,many,CASSSTVERGGGADTQYF,TGTGCCAGCAGCTCTACGGTAGAGCGGGGGGGAGGGGCAGATACGCAGTATTTT
NA,TRBV9,TRBJ2-3,few,CASSPVSTDTQYF,TGTGCCAGCAGCCCCGTCAGCACAGATACGCAGTATTTT
NA,TRBV20-1,TRBJ2-7,many,CSAPSRVGVYEQYF,TGCAGTGCCCCAAGTCGAGTCGGTGTCTACGAGCAGTACTTC
TRBD1,TRBV27,TRBJ2-7,few,CASSLYRGDNEQYF,TGTGCCAGCAGTTTATACAGGGGGGACAACGAGCAGTACTTC
NA,TRBV7-6,TRBJ2-7,NA,CASSLARQTNSYEQYF,TGTGCCAGCAGCTTAGCGAGGCAGACCAACTCCTACGAGCAGTACTTC
NA,TRBV29-1,TRBJ2-1,few,CSVEPRESYNEQFF,TGCAGCGTTGAACCGAGGGAGAGTTACAATGAGCAGTTCTTC
NA,TRBV28,TRBJ2-1,many,CASTPGTSSYNEQFF,TGTGCCAGCACCCCTGGCACCAGCTCCTACAATGAGCAGTTCTTC
TRBD2,TRBV15,TRBJ2-3,NA,CAISGTGDTQYF,TGTGCCATTAGCGGGACCGGAGATACGCAGTATTTT
NA,TRBV14,TRBJ2-2,many,CASSQDWGPLITGELFF,TGTGCCAGCAGCCAAGATTGGGGCCCGCTAATCACCGGGGAGCTGTTTTTT
NA,TRBV27,TRBJ2-3,many,CASSLGLADTQYF,TGTGCCAGCAGCTTAGGACTGGCAGATACGCAGTATTTT
NA,TRBV7-9,TRBJ2-5,NA,CASSLRGGVQYF,TGTGCCAGCAGCTTAAGAGGGGGGGTCCAGTACTTC
NA,TRBV6-5,TRBJ2-2,many,CASSYSPGDTGELFF,TGTGCCAGCAGTTACTCGCCAGGAGACACCGGGGAGCTGTTTTTT
NA,TRBV4-2,TRBJ2-7,many,CASSPEIRGADYEQYF,TGTGCCAGCAGCCCCGAGATACGCGGGGCGGACTACGAGCAGTACTTC
TRBD2,TRBV11-2,TRBJ2-7,many,CASSLRLALSYEQYF,TGTGCCAGCAGCTTAAGACTAGCGTTGTCCTACGAGCAGTACTTC
NA,TRBV7-2,TRBJ1-2,NA,CASSSTGNSNYGYTF,TGTGCCAGCAGCTCGACAGGCAACTCTAACTATGGCTACACCTTC
NA,TRBV6-2/TRBV6-3,TRBJ1-1,many,CASIGVTEAFF,TGTGCCAGCATCGGGGTCACTGAAGCTTTCTTT
TRBD1,TRBV9,TRBJ1-2,NA,CASSVDPQGGNYGYTF,TGTGCCAGCAGCGTAGACCCACAGGGGGGAAACTATGGCTACACCTTC
NA,TRBV12-3/TRBV12-4,TRBJ2-3,many,CASSPPSRPEEDTQYF,TGTGCCAGCAGTCCCCCGTCGAGGCCGGAAGAGGATACGCAGTATTTT
TRBD1,TRBV4-1,TRBJ2-7,many,CASSPGQKTYEQYF,TGCGCCAGCAGCCCGGGACAGAAGACCTACGAGCAGTACTTC
NA,TRBV7-2,TRBJ2-1,many,CASSLGGDYNEQFF,TGTGCCAGCAGCTTAGGGGGGGATTACAATGAGCAGTTCTTC
NA,TRBV9,TRBJ2-7,NA,CASGTRDGQPSYEQYF,TGTGCCAGCGGCACTCGGGACGGTCAGCCCTCCTACGAGCAGTACTTC
NA,TRBV4-3,TRBJ2-5,NA,CASSQSYRGQIIQETQYF,TGCGCCAGCAGCCAATCTTATCGCGGGCAGATTATACAAGAGACCCAGTACTTC
TRBD2,TRBV30,TRBJ2-1,few,CAWSPSGRPYNEQFF,TGTGCCTGGAGCCCTAGCGGGAGGCCCTACAATGAGCAGTTCTTC
TRBD1,TRBV15,TRBJ2-1,many,CATKRDRRYNEQFF,TGTGCCACCAAAAGGGACAGACGTTACAATGAGCAGTTCTTC
NA,TRBV12-3/TRBV12-4,TRBJ1-3,NA,CASSLGHFYSGNTIYF,TGTGCCAGCAGCCTGGGACACTTCTACTCTGGAAACACCATATATTTT
NA,TRBV30,TRBJ1-1,NA,CAWMGESAGTEASF,TGTGCCTGGATGGGGGAATCGGCAGGCACTGAAGCCTCCTTT
NA,TRBV30,TRBJ2-1,many,CAWSVGDSRPYNEQFF,TGTGCCTGGAGTGTCGGTGATAGTCGACCGTACAATGAGCAGTTCTTC
NA,TRBV7-2,TRBJ2-5,NA,CASSLAGGTGTQYF,TGTGCCAGCAGCTTAGCGGGAGGTACAGGGACCCAGTACTTC
NA,TRBV19,TRBJ1-5,many,CASSIAAGHQPQHF,TGTGCCAGTAGTATTGCGGCAGGGCATCAGCCCCAGCATTTT
TRBD1,TRBV7-9,TRBJ2-1,many,CASGSRTGNLNEQFF,TGTGCCAGCGGCTCAAGGACAGGTAACCTCAATGAGCAGTTCTTC
NA,TRBV4-1,TRBJ2-7,few,CASSQVGGAYVKQYF,TGCGCCAGCAGCCAAGTTGGGGGAGCCTACGTCAAGCAGTACTTC
NA,TRBV13,TRBJ2-5,few,CASSLGPSGGTQYF,TGTGCCAGCAGCTTAGGCCCCTCTGGGGGGACCCAGTACTTC
NA,TRBV11-2,TRBJ1-1,NA,CASSLDVGVRSVAEAFF,TGTGCCAGCAGCTTAGATGTCGGCGTGAGGTCGGTCGCTGAAGCTTTCTTT